This TCR beta chain was sequenced during a study of T cell changes during pregnancy in multiple sclerosis. Germline assignment: CDR1 SGDLS and CDR2 YYNGEE. V was pared by 4 bases and J by 6 bases, with 22 bases between. This CDR3 has 16 residues. TCRdb's table, derived via immunoSEQ multiplex PCR, lists solely in-frame clones and lacks some. The repertoire holds about 36,000 clones, with around 89% as singletons. This sample comprised CD4+ T cells from peripheral blood mononuclear cells, obtained in the first trimester of pregnancy. This receptor was identified in a female donor with multiple sclerosis, enrolled in a pregnancy study. The chain couples TRBV9 to TRBJ1-2; the D gene is possibly TRBD1 (6 bases). The CDR3 spells CASSSRDLDRNNGYTF. The DNA of the CDR3 is TGTGCCAGCAGCTCCCGAGACCTCGACAGGAACAATGGCTACACCTTC.